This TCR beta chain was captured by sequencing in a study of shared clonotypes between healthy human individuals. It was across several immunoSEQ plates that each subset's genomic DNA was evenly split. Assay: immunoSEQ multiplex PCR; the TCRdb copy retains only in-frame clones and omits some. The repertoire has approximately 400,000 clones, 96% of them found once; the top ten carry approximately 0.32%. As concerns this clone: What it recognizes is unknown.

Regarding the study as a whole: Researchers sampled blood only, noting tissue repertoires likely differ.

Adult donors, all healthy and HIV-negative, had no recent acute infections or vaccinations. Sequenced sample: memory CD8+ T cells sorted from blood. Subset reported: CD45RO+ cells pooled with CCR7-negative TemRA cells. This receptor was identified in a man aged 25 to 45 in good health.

The CDR3 DNA sequence: TGCGCCAGCAGCTTGTCCCGGGACACCGGGGGTTTAAACACTGAAGCTTTCTTT. It translates to CASSLSRDTGGLNTEAFF. The chain recombines TRBV5-1 with TRBJ1-1; tentatively, D is TRBD1 (6 bases). Trimming stripped 1 base from V and 2 bases from J, with 21 bases between. Germline V CDR1 and CDR2: SGHRS, YFSETQ. The CDR3 runs 18 residues.